These 22 T cell receptor beta chains share one sample of origin, sequenced in a study of response to subunit inactivated influenza vaccine. One entry per CDR3 protein results from TCRdb running MiXCR on the RT-PCR reads. This sample has about 520,000 distinct CDR3 sequences, with 6.5% to 8% found just once. Material: PBMCs from blood, obtained about 24 months after vaccination. The receptors stem from a man between 50 and 75 years old who received an inactivated influenza vaccine.

This clonotype was recorded many times. The rearrangement links TRBV11-2 to TRBJ2-3; D is uncertain. The germline V gene encodes CDR1 SGHAT and CDR2 FQNNGV. The V gene lost 0 bases and the J gene lost 10 bases, with 17 bases spanning the gap. The CDR3 extends over 15 amino acids. CDR3: CASSLDQPRQWSQYF. Here the CDR3 DNA reads TGTGCCAGCAGCTTAGATCAACCCAGGCAATGGTCGCAGTATTTT.

In DNA form, the CDR3 reads TGTGCCAGCCGCTGGGGGGGAACCGGGGAGCTGTTTTTT. Translation: CASRWGGTGELFF. The chain uses TRBV7-2 and TRBJ2-2; 7 bases agree with TRBD2. Germline V gene data show CDR1 as SGHTA and CDR2 as FQGNSA. Trimming removed 8 bases from V and 5 bases from J; junction bases left unmatched: 5. The CDR3 is 13 residues long.

This rearrangement joins TRBV7-2 to TRBJ1-3; a possible D gene is TRBD1 (5 bases). The CDR3 covers 15 residues. The V and J ends lost 5 bases and 2 bases respectively, with 13 bases between them. CDR1 is SGHTA, CDR2 FQGNSA, per germline. In DNA form, the CDR3 reads TGTGCCAGCAGCCCGAACCGGGGCGCTGGAAACACCATATATTTT. Its translation is CASSPNRGAGNTIYF.

Only a few counts were recorded for this clonotype. V and J are TRBV18 and TRBJ2-2, with TRBD1 matching over 7 bases. V was pared by 2 bases and J by 5 bases, with 5 bases of the junction left unmatched. CDR3 size: 15 residues. Germline V lookup: CDR1 KGHSH, CDR2 LQKENI. The CDR3 coding sequence is TGTGCCAGCTCACCAAAGACAGGGATTACCGGGGAGCTGTTTTTT. This sequence encodes CASSPKTGITGELFF.

This chain joins TRBV6-2 or TRBV6-3 and TRBJ2-1; D uncertain. Germline CDR1 reads MNHEY; CDR2 reads SVGEGT. V lost 3 bases to trimming and J lost 8 bases, with 17 bases between them. The CDR3 covers 15 residues. The CDR3 nucleotides read TGTGCCAGCAGTTATGGTTCGGGCCCCCTCGATGAGCAGTTCTTC. Translation: CASSYGSGPLDEQFF.

This clonotype was seen many times. V and J are TRBV5-5 and TRBJ2-5, with D possibly being TRBD1 (6 bases). The CDR3 length is 13 residues. Trimming left V 4 bases short and J 1 base short, with 8 bases between. Per the germline V gene, CDR1 is SGHKS and CDR2 is YYEKEE (reference sequence). Written as DNA, the CDR3 is TGTGCCAGCAGCGAGGACAGCCAAGAGACCCAGTACTTC. It is translated as CASSEDSQETQYF. Full variable domain (outside the CDR3, taken from reference TRBV5-5 and TRBJ2-5): DAGVTQSPTHLIKTRGQQVTLRCSPISGHKSVSWYQQVLGQGPQFIFQYYEKEERGRGNFPDRFSARQFPNYSSELNVNALLLGDSALYLCASSEDSQETQYFGPGTRLLVL.

The CDR3 region has the DNA TGTGCCAGCAGCTTAAGCTTGGATTCACCCCTCCACTTT. It encodes CASSLSLDSPLHF. The chain carries TRBV7-8 and TRBJ1-6; D gene ambiguous. There are 13 residues in the CDR3. CDR1 and CDR2 (germline): SGHVS, FQNEAQ. The V end lost 2 bases, the J end lost 8 bases, and 7 bases lay between the germline ends.

This clonotype was found a few times. The CDR3 DNA reads TGCAGTGCTAGTCCGGCTAGCGGGAGTTCCTACGAGCAGTACTTC. This sequence encodes CSASPASGSSYEQYF. The chain joins TRBV20-1 to TRBJ2-7; TRBD2 agrees at 10 bases. Trimming cost V 3 bases and J 1 base; bases outside gene matches: 6. In germline, CDR1 is DFQATT, CDR2 SNEGSKA (reference sequence). This CDR3 spans 15 amino acids.

This chain joins TRBV4-3 and TRBJ2-5, with D unresolved. This CDR3 has 14 amino acids. With 0 bases removed from V and 4 bases from J, the gap between germline ends came to 9 bases. Germline V gives CDR1 LGHNA, CDR2 YSLEER. The CDR3 loop reads CASSQDVGLETQYF. In DNA form, the CDR3 reads TGCGCCAGCAGCCAAGATGTGGGTTTAGAGACCCAGTACTTC.

The rearrangement joins TRBV20-1 to TRBJ2-1, with D tentatively TRBD1 or TRBD2 (5 bases each). The CDR3 consists of 16 residues. Deletions cut 0 bases from V and 1 base from J, with 13 bases between. Germline V gene data show CDR1 as DFQATT and CDR2 as SNEGSKA (reference sequence). This CDR3 is CSARDPRQRSYNEQFF. For the CDR3, the DNA is TGCAGTGCTAGAGATCCCCGACAGCGGTCCTACAATGAGCAGTTCTTC.

This clonotype occurred a few times. This rearrangement joins TRBV2 to TRBJ2-1; weak D call: TRBD2 (7 bases). The CDR3 extends over 14 amino acids. Trimming left V 7 bases short and J 9 bases short, with 19 bases between. Germline CDR1 reads SNHLY; CDR2 reads FYNNEI. CDR3 DNA: TGTGCCAGCATGCCAAGGGGGGGGTTACCTGAGCAGTTCTTC. Translated, it gives CASMPRGGLPEQFF.

This clonotype was recorded only once. The chain uses TRBV28 and TRBJ2-7, with 10 bases that match TRBD2. Germline CDR1 is MDHEN and CDR2 is SYDVKM. The V and J ends lost 5 bases and 3 bases, in that order; junction bases with no gene match: 7. The CDR3 is made up of 15 amino acids. The CDR3 nucleotides are TGTGCCAGCAGTGCCCCTAGCGGGGGCTTCTACGAGCAGTACTTC. Protein sequence: CASSAPSGGFYEQYF.

A few counts support this clonotype. The chain uses TRBV20-1 and TRBJ2-3; 12 bases are a match to TRBD1. CDR1 DFQATT and CDR2 SNEGSKA come from the germline V gene (reference sequence). CDR3 length: 17 residues. The junction had 13 bases not matched to a gene; V was cut back by 5 bases and J by 4 bases. The CDR3 reads CSAGAHGGTGGSDTQYF. DNA for the CDR3: TGCAGTGCTGGAGCTCACGGAGGGACAGGGGGCTCAGATACGCAGTATTTT.

This clonotype has more than one count but fewer than ten. V and J are TRBV6-2 or TRBV6-3 and TRBJ2-2; the D is unclear. V lost 2 bases, J lost 5 bases, and 12 bases lay in between. The length of the CDR3 is 15 residues. Germline V gene sequence: CDR1 MNHEY, CDR2 SVGEGT. The CDR3 nucleotides are TGTGCCAGCAGTTACCCAGGCCACTTTACCGGGGAGCTGTTTTTT. This encodes CASSYPGHFTGELFF.

The chain combines TRBV12-3 or TRBV12-4 with TRBJ1-1, with D maybe TRBD1 (5 bases). V was cut by 5 bases and J by 7 bases, with 11 bases left in between. The CDR3 extends over 12 amino acids. The CDR3, as DNA: TGTGCCAGCAGTCCATCAGGGTTTGAAGCTTTCTTT. Amino acid sequence: CASSPSGFEAFF.

This clonotype was picked up many times. The chain employs TRBV7-2 and TRBJ2-1; TRBD1 matches at 7 bases. V lost 4 bases, J lost 5 bases, and 5 bases stayed unmatched. The CDR3 runs to 14 residues. CDR1 is SGHTA and CDR2 is FQGNSA in the germline V gene. DNA for the CDR3: TGTGCCAGCAGCTCGAAGGGGGCTCACAATGAGCAGTTCTTC. Translating gives CASSSKGAHNEQFF.

This clonotype was detected a few times. The chain has TRBV5-5 and TRBJ1-2; 9 positions agree with TRBD1. Germline CDR1 is SGHKS and CDR2 is YYEKEE (reference sequence). J lost 3 bases, V lost 2 bases, and 11 bases had no gene match. CDR3 length: 17 amino acids. The CDR3 sequence is CASSFLLGQGGDYGYTF. The CDR3 DNA follows: TGTGCCAGCAGCTTCCTCTTGGGACAGGGAGGAGACTATGGCTACACCTTC.

This clonotype was detected a few times. The chain has TRBV7-9 and TRBJ2-2, with 10 nucleotides matching TRBD1. Looked up from germline, CDR1 is SEHNR and CDR2 is FQNEAQ (reference sequence). CDR3 size: 16 residues. Trimming removed 6 bases from V and 4 bases from J; junction bases left unmatched: 8. The DNA of the CDR3 is TGTGCCAGCAGGCGACAGGGGGCTTCGGGCACCGGGGAGCTGTTTTTT. It encodes CASRRQGASGTGELFF.

This chain joins TRBV7-2 and TRBJ2-1; 9 positions match TRBD2. The germline gives CDR1 SGHTA, CDR2 FQGNSA. The CDR3 sequence is 15 residues long. The V and J ends lost 1 base and 9 bases, in that order; junction bases with no gene match: 7. CDR3 sequence: CASSLVVAGVGEQFF. The DNA for the CDR3 is TGTGCCAGCAGCTTAGTGGTAGCGGGGGTCGGTGAGCAGTTCTTC.

The V gene is TRBV6-1, the J gene TRBJ2-7; TRBD2 matches at 10 bases. Germline lookup yields CDR1 MNHNS and CDR2 SASEGT. The J segment lost 5 bases and the V segment lost 8 bases, leaving 6 bases of the junction unmatched. This CDR3 contains 13 residues. The CDR3 DNA follows: TGTGCCAGCCGGAGCGGGAGGGCCAACGAGCAGTACTTC. Amino acid sequence: CASRSGRANEQYF.

V and J are TRBV18 and TRBJ2-3; D gene uncertain. The CDR3 contains 15 residues. Germline V gene data show CDR1 as KGHSH and CDR2 as LQKENI. The V and J ends lost 0 bases and 1 base respectively, with 8 bases between them. The CDR3 bases are TGTGCCAGCTCACCACCGGCGGTTGGCACAGATACGCAGTATTTT. Translated: CASSPPAVGTDTQYF.

In this sample, this clonotype turned up many times. The chain carries TRBV11-2 and TRBJ2-7; D perhaps matches TRBD1 (5 bases). The V end was cut by 1 base, the J end by 0 bases, with 10 bases between. The CDR3 runs 15 residues. The germline V gene encodes CDR1 SGHAT and CDR2 FQNNGV. The CDR3 protein is CASSLGQRSSYEQYF. CDR3 coding DNA: TGTGCCAGCAGCTTAGGACAGAGGAGCTCCTACGAGCAGTACTTC.